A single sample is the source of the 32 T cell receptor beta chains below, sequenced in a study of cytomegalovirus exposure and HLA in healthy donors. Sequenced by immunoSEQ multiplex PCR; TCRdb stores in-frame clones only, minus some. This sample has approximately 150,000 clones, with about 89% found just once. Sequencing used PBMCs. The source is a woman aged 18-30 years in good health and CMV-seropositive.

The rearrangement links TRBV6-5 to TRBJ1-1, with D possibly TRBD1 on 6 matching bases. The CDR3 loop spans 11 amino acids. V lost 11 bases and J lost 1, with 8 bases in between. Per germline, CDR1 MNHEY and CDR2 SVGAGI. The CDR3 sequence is CAVTGNTEAFF. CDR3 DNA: TGTGCCGTGACAGGGAACACTGAAGCTTTCTTT.

In DNA form, the CDR3 reads TGTGCCAGCCGGGGGAGTGGCACCGGGGAGCTGTTTTTT. This codes for CASRGSGTGELFF. The chain employs TRBV6-5 and TRBJ2-2; D may be TRBD2 (6 bases). The V gene's germline CDR1 is MNHEY and CDR2 SVGAGI. The V end lost 8 bases, the J end lost 4 bases, and 11 bases lay between the germline ends. CDR3 size: 13 residues.

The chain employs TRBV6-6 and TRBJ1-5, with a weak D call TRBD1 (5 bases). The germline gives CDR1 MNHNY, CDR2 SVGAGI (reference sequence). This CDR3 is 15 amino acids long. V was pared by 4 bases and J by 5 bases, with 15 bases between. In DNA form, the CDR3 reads TGTGCCAGCAGTTCATCCAGGGTGATGGATCAGCCCCAGCATTTT. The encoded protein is CASSSSRVMDQPQHF.

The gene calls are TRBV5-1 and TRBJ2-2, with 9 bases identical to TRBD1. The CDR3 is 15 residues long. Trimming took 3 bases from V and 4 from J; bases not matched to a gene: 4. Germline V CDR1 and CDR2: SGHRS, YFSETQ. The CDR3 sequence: CASSSNRGRTGELFF. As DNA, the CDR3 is TGCGCCAGCAGCTCGAACAGGGGGCGCACCGGGGAGCTGTTTTTT.

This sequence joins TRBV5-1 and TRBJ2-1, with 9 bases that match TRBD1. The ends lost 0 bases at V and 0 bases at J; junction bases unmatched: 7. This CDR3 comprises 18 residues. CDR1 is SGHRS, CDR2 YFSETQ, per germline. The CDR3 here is CASSLDRGPFPSYNEQFF. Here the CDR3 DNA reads TGCGCCAGCAGCTTGGACAGGGGGCCATTCCCCTCCTACAATGAGCAGTTCTTC.

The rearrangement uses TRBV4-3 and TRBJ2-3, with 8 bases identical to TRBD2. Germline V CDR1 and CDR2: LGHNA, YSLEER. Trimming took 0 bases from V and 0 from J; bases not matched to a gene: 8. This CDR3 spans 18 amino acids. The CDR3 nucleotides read TGCGCCAGCAGCCAAGAACCTTCGGGGGGGTCTAGCACAGATACGCAGTATTTT. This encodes CASSQEPSGGSSTDTQYF.

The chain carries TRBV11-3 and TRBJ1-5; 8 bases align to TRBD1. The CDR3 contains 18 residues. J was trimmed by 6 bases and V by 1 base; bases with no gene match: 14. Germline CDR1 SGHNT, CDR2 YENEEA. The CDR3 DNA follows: TGTGCCAGCAGCTTAGGCCCCCCCGGGACAGGCATAGGTCAGCCCCAGCATTTT. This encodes CASSLGPPGTGIGQPQHF.

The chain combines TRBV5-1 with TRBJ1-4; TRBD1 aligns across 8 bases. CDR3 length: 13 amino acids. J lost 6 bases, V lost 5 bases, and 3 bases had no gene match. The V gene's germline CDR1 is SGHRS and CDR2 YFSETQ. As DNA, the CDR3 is TGCGCCAGCAGGCAGGGGGCAGATGAAAAACTGTTTTTT. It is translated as CASRQGADEKLFF. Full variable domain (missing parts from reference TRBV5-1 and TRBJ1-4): KAGVTQTPRYLIKTRGQQVTLSCSPISGHRSVSWYQQTPGQGLQFLFEYFSETQRNKGNFPGRFSGRQFSNSRSEMNVSTLELGDSALYLCASRQGADEKLFFGSGTQLSVL.

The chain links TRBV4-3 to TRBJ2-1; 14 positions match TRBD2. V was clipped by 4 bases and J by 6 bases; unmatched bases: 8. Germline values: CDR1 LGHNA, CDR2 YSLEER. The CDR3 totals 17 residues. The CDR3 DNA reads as TGCGCCAGCAGCCGACGACTAGCGGGAGGGCCGATCAATGAGCAGTTCTTC. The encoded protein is CASSRRLAGGPINEQFF.

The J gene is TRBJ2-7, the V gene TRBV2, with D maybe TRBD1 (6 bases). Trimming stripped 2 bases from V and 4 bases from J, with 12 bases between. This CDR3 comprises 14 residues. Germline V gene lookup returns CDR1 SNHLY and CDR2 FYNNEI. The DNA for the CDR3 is TGTGCCAGCAGTGAACAACAGGGTGCTTACGAGCAGTACTTC. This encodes CASSEQQGAYEQYF.

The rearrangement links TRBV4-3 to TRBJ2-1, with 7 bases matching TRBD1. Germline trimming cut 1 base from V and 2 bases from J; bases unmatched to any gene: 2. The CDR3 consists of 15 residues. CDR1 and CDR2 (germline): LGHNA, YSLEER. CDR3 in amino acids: CASSQVGTAYNEQFF. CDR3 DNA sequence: TGCGCCAGCAGCCAAGTGGGGACAGCCTACAATGAGCAGTTCTTC.

The DNA for the CDR3 is TGCACCAGCAGCCAAGACAGCGCTAGCGGGAGGGCTCACAATGAGCAGTTCTTC. It specifies CTSSQDSASGRAHNEQFF. This chain uses TRBV1 with TRBJ2-1; the listed D gene, TRBD2, was not tested against the DNA. TRBV1 is listed as a pseudogene. The CDR3 extends over 18 amino acids.

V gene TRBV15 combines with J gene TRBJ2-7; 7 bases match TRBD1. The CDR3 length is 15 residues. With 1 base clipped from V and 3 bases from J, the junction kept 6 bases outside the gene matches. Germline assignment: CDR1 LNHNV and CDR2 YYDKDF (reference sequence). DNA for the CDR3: TGTGCCACCAGCAGAGGTAGGGACAGCAGCTACGAGCAGTACTTC. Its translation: CATSRGRDSSYEQYF. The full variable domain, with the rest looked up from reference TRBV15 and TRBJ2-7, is DAMVIQNPRYQVTQFGKPVTLSCSQTLNHNVMYWYQQKSSQAPKLLFHYYDKDFNNEADTPDNFQSRRPNTSFCFLDIRSPGLGDTAMYLCATSRGRDSSYEQYFGPGTRLTVT.

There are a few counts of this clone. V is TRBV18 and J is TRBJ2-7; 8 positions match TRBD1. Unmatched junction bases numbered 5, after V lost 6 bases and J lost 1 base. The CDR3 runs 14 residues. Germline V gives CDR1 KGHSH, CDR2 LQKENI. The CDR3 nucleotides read TGTGCCAGCTCCCGGGGACAGGAGTCCTACGAGCAGTACTTC. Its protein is CASSRGQESYEQYF. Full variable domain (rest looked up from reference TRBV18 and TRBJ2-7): NAGVMQNPRHLVRRRGQEARLRCSPMKGHSHVYWYRQLPEEGLKFMVYLQKENIIDESGMPKERFSAEFPKEGPSILRIQQVVRGDSAAYFCASSRGQESYEQYFGPGTRLTVT.

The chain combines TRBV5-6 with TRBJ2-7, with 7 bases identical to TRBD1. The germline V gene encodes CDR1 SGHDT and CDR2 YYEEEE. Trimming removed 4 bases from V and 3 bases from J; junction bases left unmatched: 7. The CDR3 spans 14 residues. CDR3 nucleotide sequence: TGTGCCAGCAGCCCGACAGGGTCCAACTACGAGCAGTACTTC. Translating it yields CASSPTGSNYEQYF.

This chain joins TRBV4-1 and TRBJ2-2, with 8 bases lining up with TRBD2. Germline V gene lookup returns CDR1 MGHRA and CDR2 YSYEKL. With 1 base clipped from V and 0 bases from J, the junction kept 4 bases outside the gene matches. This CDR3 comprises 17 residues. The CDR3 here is CASSQAPSGSNTGELFF. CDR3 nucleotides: TGCGCCAGCAGCCAAGCTCCTAGCGGGTCGAACACCGGGGAGCTGTTTTTT.

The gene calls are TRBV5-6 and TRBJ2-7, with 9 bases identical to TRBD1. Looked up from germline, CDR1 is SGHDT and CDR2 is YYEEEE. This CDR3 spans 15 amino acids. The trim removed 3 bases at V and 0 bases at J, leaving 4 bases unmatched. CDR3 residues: CASSSGTGSSYEQYF. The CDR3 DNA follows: TGTGCCAGCAGCTCAGGGACAGGGAGCTCCTACGAGCAGTACTTC.

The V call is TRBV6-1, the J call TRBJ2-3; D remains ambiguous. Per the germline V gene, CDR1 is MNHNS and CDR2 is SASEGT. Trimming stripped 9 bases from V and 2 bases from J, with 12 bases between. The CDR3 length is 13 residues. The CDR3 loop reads CASTVANTDTQYF. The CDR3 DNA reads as TGTGCCAGTACCGTCGCTAACACAGATACGCAGTATTTT.

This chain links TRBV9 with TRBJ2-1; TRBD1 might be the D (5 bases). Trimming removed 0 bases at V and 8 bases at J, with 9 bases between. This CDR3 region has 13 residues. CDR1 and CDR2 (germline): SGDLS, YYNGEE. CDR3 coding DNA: TGTGCCAGCAGCGTAGGGACATTCGATGAGCAGTTCTTC. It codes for CASSVGTFDEQFF.

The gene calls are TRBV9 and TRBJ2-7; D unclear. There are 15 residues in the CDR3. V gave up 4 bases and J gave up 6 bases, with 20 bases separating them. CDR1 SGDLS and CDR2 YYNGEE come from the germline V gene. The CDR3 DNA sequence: TGTGCCAGCAGCCCCGCCCCCGCGGTATTGGGCGAGCAGTACTTC. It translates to CASSPAPAVLGEQYF.

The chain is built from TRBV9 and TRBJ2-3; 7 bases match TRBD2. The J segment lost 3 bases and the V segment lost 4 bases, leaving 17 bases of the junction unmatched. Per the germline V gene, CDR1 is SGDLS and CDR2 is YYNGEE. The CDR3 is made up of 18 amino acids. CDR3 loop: CASSIGEGRRLETDTQYF. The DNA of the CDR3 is TGTGCCAGCAGCATAGGGGAGGGCAGGCGACTGGAAACAGATACGCAGTATTTT.

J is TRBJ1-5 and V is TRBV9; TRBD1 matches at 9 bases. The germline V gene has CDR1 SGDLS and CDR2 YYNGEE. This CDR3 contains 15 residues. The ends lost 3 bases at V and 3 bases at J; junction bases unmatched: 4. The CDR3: CASSAGTGFNQPQHF. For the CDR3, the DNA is TGTGCCAGCAGCGCGGGGACAGGGTTCAATCAGCCCCAGCATTTT.

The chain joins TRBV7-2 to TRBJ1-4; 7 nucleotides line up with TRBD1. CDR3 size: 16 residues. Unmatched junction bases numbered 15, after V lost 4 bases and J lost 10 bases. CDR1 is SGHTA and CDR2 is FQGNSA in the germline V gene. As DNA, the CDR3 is TGTGCCAGCAGCTCAGACAGGGCCGAAACGTGGGGAAAACTGTTTTTT. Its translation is CASSSDRAETWGKLFF.

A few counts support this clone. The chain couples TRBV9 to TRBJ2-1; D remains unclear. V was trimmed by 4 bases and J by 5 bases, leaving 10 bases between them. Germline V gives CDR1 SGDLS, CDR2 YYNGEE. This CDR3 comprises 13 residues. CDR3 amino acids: CASSPSTNNEQFF. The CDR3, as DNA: TGTGCCAGCAGCCCCTCCACTAACAATGAGCAGTTCTTC.

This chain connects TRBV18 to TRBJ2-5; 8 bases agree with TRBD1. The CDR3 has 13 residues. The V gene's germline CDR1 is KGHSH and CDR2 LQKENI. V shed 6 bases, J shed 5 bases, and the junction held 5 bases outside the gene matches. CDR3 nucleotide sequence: TGTGCCAGCTCGCCAGGGGGCGGGGAGACCCAGTACTTC. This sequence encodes CASSPGGGETQYF. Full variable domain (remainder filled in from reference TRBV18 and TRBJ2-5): NAGVMQNPRHLVRRRGQEARLRCSPMKGHSHVYWYRQLPEEGLKFMVYLQKENIIDESGMPKERFSAEFPKEGPSILRIQQVVRGDSAAYFCASSPGGGETQYFGPGTRLLVL.

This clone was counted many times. Here the CDR3 reads CASSRGANYGYTF. CDR3 nucleotide sequence: TGTGCCAGTTCCAGGGGGGCGAACTATGGCTACACCTTC. This sequence joins TRBV2 and TRBJ1-2; 7 positions agree with TRBD1. The junction had 6 bases not matched to a gene; V was cut back by 9 bases and J by 2 bases. There are 13 residues in the CDR3. Per the germline V gene, CDR1 is SNHLY and CDR2 is FYNNEI.

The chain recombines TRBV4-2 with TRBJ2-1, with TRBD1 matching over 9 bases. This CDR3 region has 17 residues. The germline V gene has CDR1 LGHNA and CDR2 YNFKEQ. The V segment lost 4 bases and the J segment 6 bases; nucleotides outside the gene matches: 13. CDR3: CASSPGRVGQGTNEQFF. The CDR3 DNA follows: TGTGCCAGCAGCCCCGGAAGGGTGGGACAGGGTACCAATGAGCAGTTCTTC.

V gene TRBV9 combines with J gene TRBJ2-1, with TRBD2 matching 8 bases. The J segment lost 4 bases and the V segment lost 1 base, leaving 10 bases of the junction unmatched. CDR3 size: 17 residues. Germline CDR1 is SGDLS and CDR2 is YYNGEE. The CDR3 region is CASSVKGAGDPYNEQFF. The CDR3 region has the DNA TGTGCCAGCAGCGTAAAGGGAGCGGGAGACCCATACAATGAGCAGTTCTTC.

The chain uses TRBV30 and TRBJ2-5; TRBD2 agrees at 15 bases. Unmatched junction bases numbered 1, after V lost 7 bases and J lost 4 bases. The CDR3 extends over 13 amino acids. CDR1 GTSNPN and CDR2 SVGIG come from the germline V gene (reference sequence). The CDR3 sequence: CASGLAGGETQYF. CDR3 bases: TGTGCCTCGGGACTAGCGGGGGGAGAGACCCAGTACTTC. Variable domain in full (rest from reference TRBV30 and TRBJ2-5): SQTIHQWPATLVQPVGSPLSLECTVEGTSNPNLYWYRQAAGRGLQLLFYSVGIGQISSEVPQNLSASRPQDRQFILSSKKLLLSDSGFYLCASGLAGGETQYFGPGTRLLVL.

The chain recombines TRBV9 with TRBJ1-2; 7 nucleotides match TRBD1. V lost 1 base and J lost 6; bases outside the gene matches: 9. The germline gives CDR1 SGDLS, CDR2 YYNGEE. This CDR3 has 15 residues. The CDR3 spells CASSVTPTGLDGYTF. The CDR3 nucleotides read TGTGCCAGCAGCGTAACCCCGACAGGGTTGGATGGCTACACCTTC. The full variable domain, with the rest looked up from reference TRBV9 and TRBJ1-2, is DSGVTQTPKHLITATGQRVTLRCSPRSGDLSVYWYQQSLDQGLQFLIQYYNGEERAKGNILERFSAQQFPDLHSELNLSSLELGDSALYFCASSVTPTGLDGYTFGSGTRLTVV.

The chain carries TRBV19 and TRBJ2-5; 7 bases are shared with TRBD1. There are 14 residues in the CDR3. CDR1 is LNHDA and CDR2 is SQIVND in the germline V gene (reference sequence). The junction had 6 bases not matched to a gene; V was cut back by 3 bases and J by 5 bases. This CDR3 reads CASSIEGAWETQYF. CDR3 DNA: TGTGCCAGTAGTATTGAGGGGGCTTGGGAGACCCAGTACTTC.

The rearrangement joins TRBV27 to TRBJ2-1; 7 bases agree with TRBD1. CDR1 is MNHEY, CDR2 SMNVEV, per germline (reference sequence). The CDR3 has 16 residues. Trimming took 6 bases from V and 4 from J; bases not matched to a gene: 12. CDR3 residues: CASRRVGDRSYNEQFF. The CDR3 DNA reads TGTGCCAGCAGACGAGTCGGGGACAGATCGTACAATGAGCAGTTCTTC.